Detailed here is one TCR beta chain. The antigen is unknown. The repertoire was sequenced with immunoSEQ multiplex PCR; TCRdb's copy has only in-frame clones and lacks some. The repertoire holds approximately 80,000 clones, with 91% as singletons. The trim removed 6 bases at V and 9 bases at J, leaving 11 bases unmatched. In germline, CDR1 is WSHSY, CDR2 SAAADI. This CDR3 is 15 amino acids long. This entry belongs to a study of OX40 agonist ivuxolimab in advanced cancers. Looking at the study overall: Ivuxolimab, an agonistic anti-OX40 (CD134) antibody, was given to patients.

General study findings and limits: The CD4+ and CD8+ T cells in the blood had expanded clonally by week 6 at 0.1 to 3.0 mg/kg. Some patients who did not respond also had low normalized T-cell clonal expansion. Among the lowest peripheral clonal expansion occurred in 0.1-3.0 mg/kg partial responders.

The specimen comprised CD4+ or CD8+ T cells sorted from blood, sampled in a trial of the OX40 agonist ivuxolimab. V is TRBV10-2 and J is TRBJ2-7; 13 bases line up with TRBD2. The TCR was taken from an adult with an advanced solid tumor such as melanoma, head and neck, liver or kidney cancer. CDR3 residues: CASSPGTSGALVQYF. Written as DNA, the CDR3 is TGCGCCAGCAGCCCCGGGACTAGCGGGGCCTTAGTGCAGTACTTC.